This T cell receptor beta chain was sequenced for a study of T cells after yellow fever vaccination. Study-wide results and limits: Peaking on day 5 versus 15, the secondary response was faster but weaker. A minor fraction of clonotypes spanned both CD4 and CD8 compartments.

V lost 6 bases and J lost 3, with 12 bases in between. The CDR3 is made up of 13 amino acids. CDR1 and CDR2 from the germline V gene are SGHTA and FQGNSA. This clonotype was seen a few times. Its specificity is not known. Making TCR cDNA involved 5'RACE template switching, which added UMIs and a universal primer site. MiXCR was run by TCRdb on the 5' RACE reads, yielding one entry per CDR3 protein. The repertoire has 450,000 to 650,000 distinct CDR3 sequences, roughly 12% of them found once; the top ten carry around an eighth. This clonotype was sampled from a man aged 25-40 years who received the YFV17D yellow fever vaccine. This chain uses TRBV7-2 with TRBJ2-7; a weak D match, TRBD1 (5 bases). The sequences come from PBMCs, collected on the day of the yellow fever booster vaccination. The DNA for the CDR3 is TGTGCCAGCAGGGCAGGGTTTGGCTACGAGCAGTACTTC. Translation: CASRAGFGYEQYF.